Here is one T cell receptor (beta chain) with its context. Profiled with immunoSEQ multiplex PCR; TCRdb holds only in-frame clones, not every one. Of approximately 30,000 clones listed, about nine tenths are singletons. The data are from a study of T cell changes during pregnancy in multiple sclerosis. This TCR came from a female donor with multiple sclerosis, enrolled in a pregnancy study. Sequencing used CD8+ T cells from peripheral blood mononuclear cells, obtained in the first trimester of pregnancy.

DNA for the CDR3: TGTGCCAGCAGCTTAACGGGAGGGGGATCTGACTACGAGCAGTACTTC. Translated: CASSLTGGGSDYEQYF. V and J are TRBV7-3 and TRBJ2-7; D is possibly TRBD2 (7 bases). With 0 bases removed from V and 3 bases from J, the gap between germline ends came to 15 bases. CDR3 length: 16 residues. Germline lookup yields CDR1 SGHTA and CDR2 FQGTGA.